The following is a T cell receptor beta chain sequence with its context. This sample is part of a study of blood T cell repertoires in COVID-19. Study context: PBMCs, B-cell-depleted T cells, or T cells were the source of the cDNA or gDNA that made up the material.

Profiled with immunoSEQ multiplex PCR; TCRdb holds only in-frame clones, not every one. The sample shows some 260,000 clones, around 88% of them seen only once. CDR3 size: 12 residues. Germline CDR1 and CDR2: SGHDT and YYEEEE. The V gene end was trimmed by 4 bases and the J gene end by 5 bases; junction bases not matched to a gene: 3. Sequenced sample: peripheral blood. This receptor was taken from a man older than 75 with acute or convalescent COVID-19. This chain uses TRBV5-6 with TRBJ2-7; TRBD1 matches 7 bases. The CDR3 DNA reads TGTGCCAGCAGCAGCGGACAGGACGAGCAGTACTTC. It encodes CASSSGQDEQYF.